This T cell receptor (beta chain) was documented in a study of blood T cells in healthy people across ages. Study observations and caveats: Aged donors had fewer naive CD4+ cells and lower diversity than long-lived donors.

Turning to this clonotype: As yet, its antigen is unknown.

It was with a sample-barcoded 5' primer and a J-beta primer mix that a second PCR of about 6 to 12 cycles was run. TCRdb ran MiXCR on the 5' RACE reads and lists one entry per CDR3 protein. The table shows 850,000 to 950,000 distinct CDR3 sequences, with 25% to 30% occurring only once. Germline CDR1 and CDR2: MGHDK and SYGVNS. V lost 4 bases to trimming and J lost 5 bases; unmatched junction nucleotides: 5. This CDR3 region has 14 residues. The sample taken for sequencing was blood. The chain employs TRBV25-1 and TRBJ2-7; TRBD1 agrees at 10 bases. The origin of this receptor is a woman of 80 years or more in good health. The CDR3 here is CASSVRDRGHEQYF. In DNA form, the CDR3 reads TGTGCCAGCAGTGTCCGGGACAGGGGCCACGAGCAGTACTTC.